Listed here is a single TCR beta chain. The sample originates from a study of blood T cell repertoires in COVID-19. Study summary: Collection of acute and convalescent COVID-19 samples took place in the United States, Italy and Spain. In each case, the material was cDNA or gDNA derived from T cells, B-cell-depleted T cells, or PBMCs.

Some clones are missing from TCRdb's copy, which holds only in-frame ones; the method was immunoSEQ multiplex PCR. The repertoire includes 120,000 or so clones, 85% to 90% of them detected once, and about 8% sits in the top ten. From germline, CDR1 is SGHRS and CDR2 YFSETQ. The CDR3 consists of 15 residues. V gave up 0 bases and J gave up 4 bases; unmatched junction bases: 1. V usage is TRBV5-1 and J usage is TRBJ1-5, with TRBD1 matching over 10 bases. This clonotype originated in a man aged 50-59 years with acute or convalescent COVID-19. Sequencing was carried out using peripheral blood. CDR3 residues: CASSLGDRGNQPQHF. The CDR3 DNA follows: TGCGCCAGCAGCTTGGGGGACAGGGGAAATCAGCCCCAGCATTTT. Based on the CDR3 plus reference TRBV5-1 and TRBJ1-5, the full variable domain is KAGVTQTPRYLIKTRGQQVTLSCSPISGHRSVSWYQQTPGQGLQFLFEYFSETQRNKGNFPGRFSGRQFSNSRSEMNVSTLELGDSALYLCASSLGDRGNQPQHFGDGTRLSIL.